This TCR beta chain was sequenced during a study of blood T cell repertoires in COVID-19. Across the study: Acute and convalescent COVID-19 specimens originated in the United States, Italy and Spain. Sample material is recorded as cDNA or gDNA derived from T cells, B-cell-depleted T cells, or PBMCs.

The CDR3 is 16 residues long. V was pared by 0 bases and J by 6 bases, with 7 bases of the junction left unmatched. Germline V gene lookup returns CDR1 SGHNT and CDR2 YYREEE (reference sequence). As processed by the authors: Nucleated cell number was recorded as an estimate derived from reference gene primer amplification. Sequencing used immunoSEQ multiplex PCR; TCRdb keeps in-frame clones, though not all of them. For V, J and clone size, that table is used; D and trimming come from the DNA. The sample contains about 240,000 clones, about nine tenths of which appear only once. Input material: peripheral blood. This receptor was taken from a man between 60 and 70 years old with acute or convalescent COVID-19. This chain joins TRBV5-4 and TRBJ2-2; 8 bases align to TRBD2. The CDR3 sequence is CASSLVAGGPPGELFF. In DNA form, the CDR3 reads TGTGCCAGCAGCTTGGTCGCGGGAGGCCCTCCCGGGGAGCTGTTTTTT.